The 27 T cell receptor beta chains given below trace back to one sample, sequenced in a study of cytomegalovirus exposure and HLA in healthy donors. The PCR had 60 Vbeta and 13 Jbeta primers. Repertoires were generated with immunoSEQ multiplex PCR, while TCRdb's copy carries only in-frame clones and drops some. This sample has 100,000 to 150,000 clones, with 80% found just once. The sequenced sample consisted of PBMCs. The receptors come from a male donor in good health and CMV-seronegative.

The J gene is TRBJ2-5, the V gene TRBV30; 7 nucleotides align to TRBD2. This CDR3 is 15 amino acids long. The trim removed 0 bases at V and 5 bases at J, leaving 9 bases unmatched. Germline values: CDR1 GTSNPN, CDR2 SVGIG (reference sequence). The CDR3 DNA sequence: TGTGCCTGGAGTGTGGGGGGGTCCTCTTGGGAGACCCAGTACTTC. As protein: CAWSVGGSSWETQYF.

The rearrangement joins TRBV29-1 to TRBJ1-1, with D maybe TRBD1 (5 bases). There are 12 residues in the CDR3. V lost 6 bases and J lost 1, with 9 bases in between. Germline CDR1 SQVTM, CDR2 ANQGSEA. The chain's CDR3 is CSVRGQNTEAFF. The CDR3, as DNA: TGCAGCGTGAGAGGACAGAACACTGAAGCTTTCTTT. Full variable domain (rest looked up from reference TRBV29-1 and TRBJ1-1): SAVISQKPSRDICQRGTSLTIQCQVDSQVTMMFWYRQQPGQSLTLIATANQGSEATYESGFVIDKFPISRPNLTFSTLTVSNMSPEDSSIYLCSVRGQNTEAFFGQGTRLTVV.

The chain links TRBV7-3 to TRBJ2-5; 7 positions match TRBD2. Germline V lookup: CDR1 SGHTA, CDR2 FQGTGA. With 5 bases clipped from V and 0 bases from J, the junction kept 12 bases outside the gene matches. The CDR3 spans 17 residues. CDR3 protein: CASSPAVGGGYQETQYF. Here the CDR3 DNA reads TGTGCCAGCAGCCCTGCTGTTGGCGGGGGATACCAAGAGACCCAGTACTTC.

The chain recombines TRBV30 with TRBJ1-1; D unresolved. From germline, CDR1 is GTSNPN and CDR2 SVGIG (reference sequence). The ends were cut back, 2 bases at V and 1 base at J, with 8 bases in the middle. CDR3 length: 13 residues. The CDR3 here is CAWSYGENTEAFF. CDR3 in DNA: TGTGCCTGGAGTTACGGGGAGAACACTGAAGCTTTCTTT.

This clone was found once. The same CDR3 is also encoded by other DNA sequences in this sample. V is TRBV6-5 and J is TRBJ1-1; 7 positions match TRBD1. The ends lost 5 bases at V and 6 bases at J; junction bases unmatched: 6. From germline, CDR1 is MNHEY and CDR2 SVGAGI. This CDR3 has 13 amino acids. Written as DNA, the CDR3 is TGTGCCAGCAGTCCGACAGGGCTGGCTGAAGCTTTCTTT. As protein: CASSPTGLAEAFF.

This chain uses TRBV6-6 with TRBJ2-3; 10 bases match TRBD1. The CDR3 totals 13 residues. With V trimmed by 7 bases and J by 3 bases, 1 base remained unmatched. CDR1 is MNHNY and CDR2 is SVGAGI in the germline V gene (reference sequence). The CDR3 here is CASTDRGTDTQYF. The CDR3 nucleotides are TGTGCCAGCACGGACAGGGGGACAGATACGCAGTATTTT.

The chain recombines TRBV5-1 with TRBJ2-1, with TRBD1 matching 9 bases. Germline V CDR1 and CDR2: SGHRS, YFSETQ. J was trimmed by 3 bases and V by 1 base; bases with no gene match: 2. The CDR3 totals 15 residues. The CDR3 sequence is CASSLRTGVYNEQFF. CDR3 DNA: TGCGCCAGCAGCTTGCGGACAGGGGTCTACAATGAGCAGTTCTTC.

The genes are TRBV7-2 and TRBJ2-3; a weak D match, TRBD2 (5 bases). The length of the CDR3 is 15 residues. Germline V CDR1 and CDR2: SGHTA, FQGNSA. V shed 1 base and J shed 0 bases, with 8 bases lying between them. CDR3 in amino acids: CASSLERSSTDTQYF. The CDR3 DNA is TGTGCCAGCAGCTTAGAGCGGTCTAGCACAGATACGCAGTATTTT. Variable domain in full (rest from reference TRBV7-2 and TRBJ2-3): GAGVSQSPSNKVTEKGKDVELRCDPISGHTALYWYRQSLGQGLEFLIYFQGNSAPDKSGLPSDRFSAERTGGSVSTLTIQRTQQEDSAVYLCASSLERSSTDTQYFGPGTRLTVL.

J is TRBJ2-7 and V is TRBV28; D gene ambiguous. CDR1 MDHEN and CDR2 SYDVKM come from the germline V gene. CDR3 length: 14 residues. V was shortened by 2 bases and J by 0 bases, with 8 bases between the two germline ends. The DNA for the CDR3 is TGTGCCAGCAGTTTAGTGCCGAGCTCCTACGAGCAGTACTTC. This sequence encodes CASSLVPSSYEQYF.

The chain is built from TRBV29-1 and TRBJ1-1, with D possibly being TRBD1 (6 bases). The germline CDR1 and CDR2 sequences are SQVTM and ANQGSEA. CDR3 length: 12 residues. V was trimmed by 6 bases and J by 5 bases, leaving 13 bases between them. CDR3 in DNA: TGCAGCGTCGCCAACAGGGAGACTGAAGCTTTCTTT. Translation gives CSVANRETEAFF.

V is TRBV19 and J is TRBJ2-3; possibly TRBD1 for D (6 bases). Germline V gene data show CDR1 as LNHDA and CDR2 as SQIVND (reference sequence). The CDR3 covers 15 residues. Trimming left V 3 bases short and J 0 bases short, with 10 bases between. The CDR3 spells CASSILGASTDTQYF. In DNA, the CDR3 is TGTGCCAGTAGTATCTTGGGGGCTAGCACAGATACGCAGTATTTT.

The V and J genes are TRBV4-1 and TRBJ2-7, with 9 bases aligning to TRBD2. This CDR3 comprises 15 residues. Germline loops: CDR1 MGHRA, CDR2 YSYEKL. V gave up 2 bases and J gave up 4 bases; unmatched junction bases: 6. Here the CDR3 reads CASSQQGLAGYEQYF. The CDR3 nucleotides are TGCGCCAGCAGCCAACAGGGACTAGCAGGTTACGAGCAGTACTTC.

This chain connects TRBV5-1 to TRBJ2-1; possible D gene TRBD2, 6 bases. Germline loops: CDR1 SGHRS, CDR2 YFSETQ. V lost 0 bases to trimming and J lost 10 bases, with 11 bases between them. The CDR3 has 13 amino acids. Here the CDR3 reads CASSLDGGGEQFF. CDR3 coding DNA: TGCGCCAGCAGCTTGGACGGCGGAGGGGAGCAGTTCTTC.

This clone was found a few times. The genes are TRBV25-1 and TRBJ2-7, with TRBD1 matching 11 bases. The ends lost 1 base at V and 4 bases at J; junction bases unmatched: 3. CDR1 is MGHDK and CDR2 is SYGVNS in the germline V gene. The CDR3 is made up of 15 amino acids. The CDR3 DNA follows: TGTGCCAGCAGTGAATCTGGGGACAGGGGGTACGAGCAGTACTTC. Its protein product is CASSESGDRGYEQYF.

The CDR3 DNA reads TGTGCCAGCAGCGTAGAAACTGGTACGCAGTATTTT. This translates into CASSVETGTQYF. The rearrangement joins TRBV9 to TRBJ2-3, with D unresolved. The germline V gene encodes CDR1 SGDLS and CDR2 YYNGEE. Trimming cost V 0 bases and J 8 bases, with 7 bases left between them. The CDR3 has 12 amino acids.

V usage is TRBV15 and J usage is TRBJ2-1, with a possible D match to TRBD1 (6 bases). The V gene's germline CDR1 is LNHNV and CDR2 YYDKDF (reference sequence). There are 18 residues in the CDR3. Trimming removed 0 bases at V and 0 bases at J, with 15 bases between. The CDR3 reads CATSRDRQQGSSYNEQFF. CDR3 bases: TGTGCCACCAGCAGAGACCGACAACAGGGTAGCTCCTACAATGAGCAGTTCTTC.

The chain has TRBV5-4 and TRBJ1-1; D is ambiguous. V shed 4 bases and J shed 0 bases, with 4 bases lying between them. This CDR3 spans 12 amino acids. Germline CDR1 reads SGHNT; CDR2 reads YYREEE (reference sequence). CDR3 amino acids: CASSVVNTEAFF. The CDR3 DNA is TGTGCCAGCAGCGTAGTGAACACTGAAGCTTTCTTT.

This chain uses TRBV7-9 with TRBJ2-5, with D perhaps TRBD2 (6 bases). The CDR3 is made up of 15 amino acids. Germline assignment: CDR1 SEHNR and CDR2 FQNEAQ (reference sequence). The V end was cut by 2 bases, the J end by 2 bases, with 12 bases between. This CDR3 is CASSLRLAAQETQYF. In DNA form, the CDR3 reads TGTGCCAGCAGCTTAAGATTAGCGGCACAAGAGACCCAGTACTTC. Full variable domain (outside the CDR3, taken from reference TRBV7-9 and TRBJ2-5): DTGVSQNPRHKITKRGQNVTFRCDPISEHNRLYWYRQTLGQGPEFLTYFQNEAQLEKSRLLSDRFSAERPKGSFSTLEIQRTEQGDSAMYLCASSLRLAAQETQYFGPGTRLLVL.

The sample holds one count of this clone. The J gene is TRBJ2-2, the V gene TRBV29-1, with TRBD1 matching over 7 bases. This CDR3 is 13 amino acids long. Losses at the gene ends were 4 bases for V and 5 bases for J; bases not matched to a gene: 4. The germline gives CDR1 SQVTM, CDR2 ANQGSEA. In nucleotides, the CDR3 is TGCAGCGTTGGGAACAGGGGTACCGGGGAGCTGTTTTTT. This gives the protein CSVGNRGTGELFF.

Note on this clone: Other DNA sequences from this sample encode an identical CDR3 as well. The CDR3 DNA sequence: TGTGCCAGCAGCCATCGGGACTACAATGAGCAGTTCTTC. Its protein is CASSHRDYNEQFF. V is TRBV14 and J is TRBJ2-1, with D possibly being TRBD2 (5 bases). V was clipped by 3 bases and J by 3 bases, with 6 bases between them. Looked up from germline, CDR1 is SGHDN and CDR2 is FVKESK. The CDR3 covers 13 residues.

The chain has TRBV2 and TRBJ1-1, with 10 bases that match TRBD1. Germline V CDR1 and CDR2: SNHLY, FYNNEI. CDR3 length: 15 residues. Trimming took 7 bases from V and 0 from J; bases not matched to a gene: 5. CDR3 in amino acids: CASMLTGGLNTEAFF. The CDR3 DNA is TGTGCCAGCATGTTGACAGGGGGCCTGAACACTGAAGCTTTCTTT.

The CDR3 DNA reads as TGTGCCAGCAGCTCCACCGGGAGCTCCTACAATGAGCAGTTCTTC. Translating gives CASSSTGSSYNEQFF. This chain uses TRBV7-9 with TRBJ2-1, with a weak D call TRBD2 (6 bases). The CDR3 spans 15 residues. Trimming shortened V by 4 bases and J by 0 bases, and 10 bases separated the two germline ends. Per the germline V gene, CDR1 is SEHNR and CDR2 is FQNEAQ (reference sequence). The full variable domain, rest sourced from reference TRBV7-9 and TRBJ2-1, is DTGVSQNPRHKITKRGQNVTFRCDPISEHNRLYWYRQTLGQGPEFLTYFQNEAQLEKSRLLSDRFSAERPKGSFSTLEIQRTEQGDSAMYLCASSSTGSSYNEQFFGPGTRLTVL.

The chain joins TRBV7-3 to TRBJ2-7, with 11 bases aligning to TRBD1. CDR3 length: 14 residues. Germline V gene lookup returns CDR1 SGHTA and CDR2 FQGTGA. V dropped 3 bases and J dropped 2; count of bases not matched to a gene: 0. The CDR3 region has the DNA TGTGCCAGCAGCTTGGGACAGGGGGCCTACGAGCAGTACTTC. The encoded protein is CASSLGQGAYEQYF.

This clone was counted a few times. This chain uses TRBV4-2 with TRBJ1-2, with D perhaps matching TRBD1 (5 bases). The germline V and J ends were trimmed by 1 base and 3 bases, with 18 bases remaining between them. The CDR3 totals 17 residues. Per germline, CDR1 LGHNA and CDR2 YNFKEQ. CDR3 loop: CASSQGRLGGLDYGYTF. CDR3 nucleotides: TGTGCCAGCAGCCAAGGACGTCTGGGGGGGTTGGACTATGGCTACACCTTC.

This rearrangement joins TRBV29-1 to TRBJ2-5; 10 nucleotides agree with TRBD1. The CDR3 has 18 amino acids. After removal of 3 bases from V and 11 bases from J, the junction contained 24 bases not matched to a gene. Germline V gene lookup returns CDR1 SQVTM and CDR2 ANQGSEA. As DNA, the CDR3 is TGCAGCGTTGAGACCACCGGGACAGGGGATCCCGTCCGGAGGGAGCAGTACTTC. It translates to CSVETTGTGDPVRREQYF.

This chain links TRBV5-1 with TRBJ1-6, with 7 bases identical to TRBD1. This CDR3 has 16 amino acids. V lost 0 bases to trimming and J lost 11 bases; unmatched junction nucleotides: 11. Germline V CDR1 and CDR2: SGHRS, YFSETQ. CDR3 DNA sequence: TGCGCCAGCAGCTTGGACCTCGGTGTCAGGGGGACACCCCTCCACTTT. Translation: CASSLDLGVRGTPLHF.

On this clone: Sequence at one end of the junction differs from germline and may be a read error. This rearrangement joins TRBV30 to TRBJ2-6, with a weak D call TRBD1 (5 bases). This CDR3 has 16 amino acids. Germline V gene sequence: CDR1 GTSNPN, CDR2 SVGIG (reference sequence). The CDR3 region is CAWKRWLHSGANGLTF. CDR3 in DNA: TGTGCCTGGAAGCGTTGGCTGCACTCTGGGGCCAACGGCCTGACTTTC.